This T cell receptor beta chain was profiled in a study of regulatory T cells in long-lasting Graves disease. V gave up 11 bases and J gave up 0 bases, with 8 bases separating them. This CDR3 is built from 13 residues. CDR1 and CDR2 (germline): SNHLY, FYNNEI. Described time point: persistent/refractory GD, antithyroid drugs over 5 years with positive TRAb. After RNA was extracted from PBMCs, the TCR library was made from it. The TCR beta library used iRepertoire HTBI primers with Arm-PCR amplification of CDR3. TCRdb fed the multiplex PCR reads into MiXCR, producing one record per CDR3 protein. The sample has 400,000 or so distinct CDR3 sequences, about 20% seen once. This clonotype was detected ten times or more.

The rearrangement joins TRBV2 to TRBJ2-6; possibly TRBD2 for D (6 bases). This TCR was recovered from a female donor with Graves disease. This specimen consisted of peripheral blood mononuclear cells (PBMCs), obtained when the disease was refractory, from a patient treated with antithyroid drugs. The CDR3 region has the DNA TGTGCCGGGGGGAACTCTGGGGCCAACGTCCTGACTTTC. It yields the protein CAGGNSGANVLTF.